The TCR beta chain under discussion was sequenced for a study of CD8+ T cells in alopecia areata. Study observations and caveats: Normal scalp showed lower clonality than lesional scalp, especially alopecia totalis/universalis. With patients, TCR sharing proved less clear than in mice, a difference possibly related to HLA.

Extraction of RNA preceded its reverse transcription into cDNA, which served as the sequencing template. Sequenced by immunoSEQ multiplex PCR; TCRdb stores in-frame clones only, minus some. The sample holds 100,000 to 120,000 clones, 45% to 70% seen once. Comments on this clone: Its antigen remains unknown.

The source of this sequence is a human donor in good health. The specimen sequenced was CD8+ T cells sorted from blood.

CDR3 region: CASSQDAGGFNEQFF. The CDR3 DNA follows: TGCGCCAGCAGCCAAGACGCGGGGGGGTTCAATGAGCAGTTCTTC. The chain couples TRBV4-1 to TRBJ2-1; the match to TRBD2 covers 9 bases. The CDR3 is 15 residues long. Per germline, CDR1 MGHRA and CDR2 YSYEKL. The junction had 3 bases not matched to a gene; V was cut back by 0 bases and J by 6 bases.